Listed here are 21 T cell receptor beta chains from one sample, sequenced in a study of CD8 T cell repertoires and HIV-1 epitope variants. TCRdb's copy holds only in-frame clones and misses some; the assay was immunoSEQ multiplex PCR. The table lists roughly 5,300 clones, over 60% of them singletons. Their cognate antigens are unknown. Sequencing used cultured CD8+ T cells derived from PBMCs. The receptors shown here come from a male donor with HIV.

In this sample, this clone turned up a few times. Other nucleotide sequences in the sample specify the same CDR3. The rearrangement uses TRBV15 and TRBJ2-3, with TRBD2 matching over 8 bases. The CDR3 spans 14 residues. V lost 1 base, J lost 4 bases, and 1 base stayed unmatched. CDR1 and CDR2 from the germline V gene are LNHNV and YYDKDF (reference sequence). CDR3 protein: CATSRAGGADTQYF. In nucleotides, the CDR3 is TGTGCCACCAGCAGAGCGGGAGGGGCAGATACGCAGTATTTT.

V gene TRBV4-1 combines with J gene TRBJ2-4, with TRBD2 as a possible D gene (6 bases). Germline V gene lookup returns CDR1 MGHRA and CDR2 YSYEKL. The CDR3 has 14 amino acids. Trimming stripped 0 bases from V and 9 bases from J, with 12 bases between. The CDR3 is CASSQDRDLGIQYF. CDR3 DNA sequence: TGCGCCAGCAGCCAAGACCGGGACTTAGGCATTCAGTACTTC.

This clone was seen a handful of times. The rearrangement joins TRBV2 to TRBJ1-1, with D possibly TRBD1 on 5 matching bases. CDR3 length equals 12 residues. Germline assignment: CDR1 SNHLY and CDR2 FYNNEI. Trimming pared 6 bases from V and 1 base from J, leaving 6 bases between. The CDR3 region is CASSQGNTEAFF. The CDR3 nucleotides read TGTGCCAGCAGCCAGGGGAACACTGAAGCTTTCTTT.

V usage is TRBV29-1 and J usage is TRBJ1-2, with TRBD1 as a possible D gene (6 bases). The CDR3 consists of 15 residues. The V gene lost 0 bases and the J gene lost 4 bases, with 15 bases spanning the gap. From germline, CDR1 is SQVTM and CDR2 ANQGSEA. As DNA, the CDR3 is TGCAGCGTTGAAGATCTGGGGGGCGCGGTCTATGGCTACACCTTC. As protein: CSVEDLGGAVYGYTF.

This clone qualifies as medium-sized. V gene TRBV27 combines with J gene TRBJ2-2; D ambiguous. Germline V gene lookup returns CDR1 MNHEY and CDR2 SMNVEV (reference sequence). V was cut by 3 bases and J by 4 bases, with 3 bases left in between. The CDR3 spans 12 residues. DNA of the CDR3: TGTGCCAGCAGTTTCGGCACCGGGGAGCTGTTTTTT. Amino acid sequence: CASSFGTGELFF.

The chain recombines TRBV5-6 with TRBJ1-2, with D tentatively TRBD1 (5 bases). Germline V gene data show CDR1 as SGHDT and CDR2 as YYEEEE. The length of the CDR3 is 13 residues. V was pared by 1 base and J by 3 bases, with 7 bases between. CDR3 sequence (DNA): TGTGCCAGCAGCTTGTGGGGGGACTATGGCTACACCTTC. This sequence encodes CASSLWGDYGYTF.

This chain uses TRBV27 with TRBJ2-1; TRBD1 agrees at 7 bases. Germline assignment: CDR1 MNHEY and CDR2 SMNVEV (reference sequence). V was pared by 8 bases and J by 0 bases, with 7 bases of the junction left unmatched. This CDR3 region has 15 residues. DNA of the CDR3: TGTGCCAGCTGTTACAGGGGAAGCTCCTACAATGAGCAGTTCTTC. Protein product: CASCYRGSSYNEQFF.

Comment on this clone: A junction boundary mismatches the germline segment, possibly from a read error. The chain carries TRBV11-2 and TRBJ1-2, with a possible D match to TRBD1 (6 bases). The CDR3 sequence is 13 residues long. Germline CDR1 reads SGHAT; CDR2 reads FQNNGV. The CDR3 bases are TGTGCCGGCAGCTCAGGGGCGATGGATGGCTACACCTTC. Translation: CAGSSGAMDGYTF.

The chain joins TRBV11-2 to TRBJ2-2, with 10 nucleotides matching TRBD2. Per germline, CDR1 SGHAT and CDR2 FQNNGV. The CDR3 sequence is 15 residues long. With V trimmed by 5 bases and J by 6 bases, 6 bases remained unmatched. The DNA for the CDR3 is TGTGCCAGCAGCCCCCTAGCGGGAGTATCCGGGGAGCTGTTTTTT. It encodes CASSPLAGVSGELFF.

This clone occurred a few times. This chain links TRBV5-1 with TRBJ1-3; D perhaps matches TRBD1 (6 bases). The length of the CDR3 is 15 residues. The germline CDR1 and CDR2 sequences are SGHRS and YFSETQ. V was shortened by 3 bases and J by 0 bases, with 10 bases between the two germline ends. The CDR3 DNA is TGCGCCAGCAGCTCCCAAGGGGGCTCTGGAAACACCATATATTTT. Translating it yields CASSSQGGSGNTIYF.

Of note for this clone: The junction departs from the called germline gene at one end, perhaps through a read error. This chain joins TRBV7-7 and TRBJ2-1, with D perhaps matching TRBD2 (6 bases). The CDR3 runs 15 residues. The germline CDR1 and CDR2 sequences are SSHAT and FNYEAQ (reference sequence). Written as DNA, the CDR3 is TGTGCTAGCAGCTCCAAGGGACTCACGGGCGGTGAGCAGTTCTTC. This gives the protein CASSSKGLTGGEQFF.

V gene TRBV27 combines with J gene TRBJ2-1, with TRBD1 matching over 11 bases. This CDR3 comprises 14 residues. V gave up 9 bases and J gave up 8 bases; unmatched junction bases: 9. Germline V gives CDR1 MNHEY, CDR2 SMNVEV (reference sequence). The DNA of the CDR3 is TGTGCCAGGATCCCGGGACAGGGGGAGGATGAGCAGTTCTTC. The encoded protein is CARIPGQGEDEQFF.

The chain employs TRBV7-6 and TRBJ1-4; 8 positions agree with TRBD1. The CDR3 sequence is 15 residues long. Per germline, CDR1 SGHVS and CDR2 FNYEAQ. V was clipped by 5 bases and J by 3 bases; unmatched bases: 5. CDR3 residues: CASSPTGAANEKLFF. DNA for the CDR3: TGTGCCAGCAGCCCGACAGGGGCTGCTAATGAAAAACTGTTTTTT.

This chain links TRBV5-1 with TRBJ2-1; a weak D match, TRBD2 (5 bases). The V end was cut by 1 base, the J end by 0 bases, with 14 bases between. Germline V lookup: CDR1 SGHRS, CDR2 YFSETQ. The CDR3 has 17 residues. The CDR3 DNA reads TGCGCCAGCAGCTTGTCGGGTAGCGAGAGCTCCTACAATGAGCAGTTCTTC. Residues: CASSLSGSESSYNEQFF.

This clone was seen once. In DNA form, the CDR3 reads TGTGCCAGCAGTTACAGGGGCGCAGGCAATCAGCCCCAGCATTTT. Protein product: CASSYRGAGNQPQHF. This chain joins TRBV28 and TRBJ1-5; 7 bases align to TRBD1. CDR3 length: 15 amino acids. In germline, CDR1 is MDHEN, CDR2 SYDVKM. The junction had 5 bases not matched to a gene; V was cut back by 4 bases and J by 2 bases.

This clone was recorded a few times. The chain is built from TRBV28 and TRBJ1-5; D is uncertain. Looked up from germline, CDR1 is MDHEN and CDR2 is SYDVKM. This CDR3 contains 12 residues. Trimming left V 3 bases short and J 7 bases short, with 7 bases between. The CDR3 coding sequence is TGTGCCAGCAGTTTGGGTGGCCAGCCCCAGCATTTT. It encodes CASSLGGQPQHF.

CDR3 sequence reads: CASSLTRWDEQYF. The CDR3 coding sequence is TGTGCCAGCAGCTTAACACGGTGGGACGAGCAGTACTTC. V gene TRBV7-2 combines with J gene TRBJ2-7; D remains unclear. The length of the CDR3 is 13 residues. The germline gives CDR1 SGHTA, CDR2 FQGNSA. Trimming stripped 2 bases from V and 5 bases from J, with 10 bases between.

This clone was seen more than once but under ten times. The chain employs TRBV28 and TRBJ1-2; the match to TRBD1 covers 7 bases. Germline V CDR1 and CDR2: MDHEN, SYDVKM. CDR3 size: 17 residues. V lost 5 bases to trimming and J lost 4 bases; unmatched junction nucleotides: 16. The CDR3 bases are TGTGCCAGCAGTAACGCCCCACAGGGGAGGGTTATCTATGGCTACACCTTC. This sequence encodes CASSNAPQGRVIYGYTF.

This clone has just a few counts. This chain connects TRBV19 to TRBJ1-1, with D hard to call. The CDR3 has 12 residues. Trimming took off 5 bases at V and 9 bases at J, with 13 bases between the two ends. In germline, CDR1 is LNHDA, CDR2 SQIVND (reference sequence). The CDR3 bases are TGTGCCAGTAGTTCCTCCGGGAGGCAAGCTTTCTTT. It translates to CASSSSGRQAFF. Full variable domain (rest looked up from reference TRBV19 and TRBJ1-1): DGGITQSPKYLFRKEGQNVTLSCEQNLNHDAMYWYRQDPGQGLRLIYYSQIVNDFQKGDIAEGYSVSREKKESFPLTVTSAQKNPTAFYLCASSSSGRQAFFGQGTRLTVV.

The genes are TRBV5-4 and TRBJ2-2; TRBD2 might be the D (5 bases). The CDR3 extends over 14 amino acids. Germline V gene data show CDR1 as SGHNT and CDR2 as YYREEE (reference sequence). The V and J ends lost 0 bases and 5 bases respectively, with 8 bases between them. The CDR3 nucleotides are TGTGCCAGCAGCTTGGCCACGGGGACCGGGGAGCTGTTTTTT. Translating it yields CASSLATGTGELFF. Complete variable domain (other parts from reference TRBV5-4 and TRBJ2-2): ETGVTQSPTHLIKTRGQQVTLRCSSQSGHNTVSWYQQALGQGPQFIFQYYREEENGRGNFPPRFSGLQFPNYSSELNVNALELDDSALYLCASSLATGTGELFFGEGSRLTVL.

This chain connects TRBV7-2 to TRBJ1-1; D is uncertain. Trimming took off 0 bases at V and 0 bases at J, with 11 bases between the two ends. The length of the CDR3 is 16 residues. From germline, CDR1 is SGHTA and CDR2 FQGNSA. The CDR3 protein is CASSLASFALNTEAFF. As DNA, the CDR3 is TGTGCCAGCAGCTTAGCAAGTTTTGCGTTGAACACTGAAGCTTTCTTT.